A selection of T cell receptor beta chains follows, all from one sample in a study of T cell responses to AZD1222 COVID-19 vaccine. Sequencing used immunoSEQ multiplex PCR; TCRdb keeps in-frame clones, though not all of them. The repertoire holds approximately 120,000 clones, with roughly 90% as singletons. Sample: peripheral blood, taken on day 0 of AZD1222 vaccination. The source is an adult in good health. The CDR3 runs from the conserved cysteine through the conserved F or W. D genes are given only for firm matches. The size entry is marked missing in some rows and otherwise reads once, few, many or a size class.

J: TRBJ2-7; D: NA; V: TRBV5-1; size: few; CDR3: CASSLLQTTYEQYF; DNA: TGCGCCAGCAGCTTGTTACAGACTACCTACGAGCAGTACTTC
J: TRBJ2-1; D: TRBD2; V: TRBV7-3; size: NA; CDR3: CASSLRVLAGGSNEQFF; DNA: TGTGCCAGCAGCTTAAGGGTTCTAGCGGGAGGGTCGAATGAGCAGTTCTTC
J: TRBJ1-4; D: TRBD1; V: TRBV29-1; size: NA; CDR3: CSVAYRGEKLFF; DNA: TGCAGCGTTGCTTACAGGGGTGAAAAACTGTTTTTT
J: TRBJ2-1; D: TRBD2; V: TRBV9; size: NA; CDR3: CASSARLASYNEQFF; DNA: TGTGCCAGCAGCGCCAGACTAGCGTCCTACAATGAGCAGTTCTTC
J: TRBJ1-1; D: TRBD1; V: TRBV10-1; size: NA; CDR3: CASSKNQGATRAEAFF; DNA: TGCGCCAGCAGTAAAAATCAGGGGGCGACGAGGGCTGAAGCTTTCTTT
J: TRBJ2-3; D: NA; V: TRBV19; size: NA; CDR3: CASSIVDTQYF; DNA: TGTGCCAGTAGTATTGTAGATACGCAGTATTTT
J: TRBJ2-1; D: NA; V: TRBV28; size: NA; CDR3: CASSFPPGLRYNEQFF; DNA: TGTGCCAGCAGTTTTCCCCCGGGGTTAAGATACAATGAGCAGTTCTTC
J: TRBJ2-1; D: NA; V: TRBV6-4; size: few; CDR3: CASSDSSGRAYNEQFF; DNA: TGTGCCAGCAGTGACTCGTCGGGACGGGCCTACAATGAGCAGTTCTTC
J: TRBJ1-2; D: NA; V: TRBV24-1; size: NA; CDR3: CATREDLGYGYTF; DNA: TGTGCCACCAGGGAAGACCTGGGCTATGGCTACACCTTC
J: TRBJ2-3; D: NA; V: TRBV4-3; size: NA; CDR3: CASSQDSRGSTDTQYF; DNA: TGCGCCAGCAGCCAAGATTCCAGGGGAAGCACAGATACGCAGTATTTT
J: TRBJ2-3; D: TRBD2; V: TRBV7-2; size: NA; CDR3: CASSYLSGAGGDTQYF; DNA: TGTGCCAGCAGCTATTTGTCGGGGGCGGGAGGAGATACGCAGTATTTT